This is a list of T cell receptor beta chains from one sample in a study of blood T cell repertoires in COVID-19. Some clones are missing from TCRdb's copy, which holds only in-frame ones; the method was immunoSEQ multiplex PCR. The sample comprises tens of thousands of clones, around 90% of which are singletons, and approximately 6.4% rests with the top ten. The sequenced material came from peripheral blood. The source of these receptors is a woman in her forties or fifties with acute or convalescent COVID-19. Each CDR3 is given with its conserved first and last residue. The D gene is left open where the match is weak. Not all rows give a size; the values are once, few, many and, for expanded clones, a class.

D gene: .; J gene: TRBJ2-1; clone size: medium-sized; V gene: TRBV6-4; CDR3 DNA: TGTGCCAGCAGTCTAGGGGTGGCTAATGAGCAGTTCTTC; CDR3 protein: CASSLGVANEQFF
D gene: .; J gene: TRBJ2-3; clone size: .; V gene: TRBV30; CDR3 DNA: TGTGCCTGGGGGGGGGCCAACACAGATACGCAGTATTTT; CDR3 protein: CAWGGANTDTQYF
D gene: TRBD2; J gene: TRBJ2-3; clone size: .; V gene: TRBV30; CDR3 DNA: TGTGCCTGGACTATACTAGCGGCTAGCACAGATACGCAGTATTTT; CDR3 protein: CAWTILAASTDTQYF
D gene: .; J gene: TRBJ1-1; clone size: once; V gene: TRBV20-1; CDR3 DNA: TGCAGTGCTAGTTCGGGGGTGAACACTGAAGCTTTCTTT; CDR3 protein: CSASSGVNTEAFF
D gene: .; J gene: TRBJ1-4; clone size: .; V gene: TRBV29-1; CDR3 DNA: TGCAGCGTTGACGATGAAAAACTGTTTTTT; CDR3 protein: CSVDDEKLFF
D gene: .; J gene: TRBJ1-5; clone size: .; V gene: TRBV28; CDR3 DNA: TGTGCCAGCAGTTCCCCCCTGCTTGGGGGGCAGCCCCAGCATTTT; CDR3 protein: CASSSPLLGGQPQHF
D gene: .; J gene: TRBJ2-3; clone size: few; V gene: TRBV6-5; CDR3 DNA: TGTGCCAGCAGTTGGCAGAACACAGATACGCAGTATTTT; CDR3 protein: CASSWQNTDTQYF
D gene: .; J gene: TRBJ2-7; clone size: once; V gene: TRBV14; CDR3 DNA: TGTGCCAGCAGCCCCCCCGGCGGGGTAAAAGGCTACGAGCAGTACTTC; CDR3 protein: CASSPPGGVKGYEQYF
D gene: .; J gene: TRBJ2-3; clone size: .; V gene: TRBV7-3; CDR3 DNA: TGTGCCAGCAGCTTAACCACTAGTGGTACGCAGTATTTT; CDR3 protein: CASSLTTSGTQYF
D gene: .; J gene: TRBJ1-2; clone size: .; V gene: TRBV3-1/TRBV3-2; CDR3 DNA: TGTGCCAGCAGCCAATTGGGGGCAGGAGATGGCTACACCTTC; CDR3 protein: CASSQLGAGDGYTF
D gene: TRBD1; J gene: TRBJ1-1; clone size: .; V gene: TRBV10-3; CDR3 DNA: TGTGCCATCAGTGAGACAGGGGGGACTGAAGCTTTCTTT; CDR3 protein: CAISETGGTEAFF
D gene: TRBD1; J gene: TRBJ1-1; clone size: .; V gene: TRBV28; CDR3 DNA: TGTGCCAGCAGTTCAGGGGGCGCGTGGACTGAAGCTTTCTTT; CDR3 protein: CASSSGGAWTEAFF
D gene: TRBD1; J gene: TRBJ1-2; clone size: .; V gene: TRBV28; CDR3 DNA: TGTGCCTTATGGGACAGTGATTTGGGCTACACCTTC; CDR3 protein: CALWDSDLGYTF
D gene: .; J gene: TRBJ2-3; clone size: .; V gene: TRBV7-7; CDR3 DNA: TGTGCTAGCAGCTTAGGTTTCGGCACAGATACGCAGTATTTT; CDR3 protein: CASSLGFGTDTQYF
D gene: .; J gene: TRBJ1-3; clone size: .; V gene: TRBV5-6; CDR3 DNA: TGTGCCAGCAGCGGCCTACAGGGTGCGAAAGGAAACACCATATATTTT; CDR3 protein: CASSGLQGAKGNTIYF
D gene: TRBD2; J gene: TRBJ2-7; clone size: .; V gene: TRBV6-5; CDR3 DNA: TGTGCCAGCACCCGGGGGGCTAGCGGGAGTGGCGAGCAGTACTTC; CDR3 protein: CASTRGASGSGEQYF
D gene: .; J gene: TRBJ2-5; clone size: .; V gene: TRBV6-2/TRBV6-3; CDR3 DNA: TGTGCCAGCAGTCAGAGGACAGACCAAGAGACCCAGTACTTC; CDR3 protein: CASSQRTDQETQYF
D gene: .; J gene: TRBJ2-6; clone size: .; V gene: TRBV7-9; CDR3 DNA: TGTGCCAGCAGCTTAGAAGCAGGGGCTGGGGCCAACGTCCTGACTTTC; CDR3 protein: CASSLEAGAGANVLTF
D gene: .; J gene: TRBJ2-7; clone size: .; V gene: TRBV21-1; CDR3 DNA: TGTGCCAGCAGCGGTCGGGACAATTCCTACGAGCAGTACTTC; CDR3 protein: CASSGRDNSYEQYF
D gene: .; J gene: TRBJ1-3; clone size: few; V gene: TRBV3-1/TRBV3-2; CDR3 DNA: TGTGCCAGCAGCCAAGTTGTCAGGACTGGAAACACCATATATTTT; CDR3 protein: CASSQVVRTGNTIYF
D gene: .; J gene: TRBJ2-7; clone size: .; V gene: TRBV18; CDR3 DNA: TGTGCCAGCTCATGGGCTAGCGAAAACGAGCAGTACTTC; CDR3 protein: CASSWASENEQYF
D gene: .; J gene: TRBJ2-7; clone size: few; V gene: TRBV12-3/TRBV12-4; CDR3 DNA: TGTGCCAGCAGTTTAGTCTTCTACGAGCAGTACTTC; CDR3 protein: CASSLVFYEQYF
D gene: .; J gene: TRBJ1-2; clone size: few; V gene: TRBV3-1/TRBV3-2; CDR3 DNA: TGTGCCAGTCGGCCCCCAGGAAACTATGGCTACACCTTC; CDR3 protein: CASRPPGNYGYTF
D gene: .; J gene: TRBJ1-2; clone size: .; V gene: TRBV3-1/TRBV3-2; CDR3 DNA: TGTGCCAGCAGCCAGGGCTCAAACTATGGCTACACCTTC; CDR3 protein: CASSQGSNYGYTF
D gene: .; J gene: TRBJ1-2; clone size: .; V gene: TRBV5-6; CDR3 DNA: TGTGCCAGCAGCCTGGGGGGGCGGTATGGCTACACCTTC; CDR3 protein: CASSLGGRYGYTF
D gene: .; J gene: TRBJ1-1; clone size: .; V gene: TRBV3-1/TRBV3-2; CDR3 DNA: TGTGCCAGCAGCCAATCCGCCAGGAAAGCTTTCTTT; CDR3 protein: CASSQSARKAFF
D gene: .; J gene: TRBJ2-1; clone size: .; V gene: TRBV30; CDR3 DNA: TGTGCCTGGAGTCAGAACAATGAGCAGTTCTTC; CDR3 protein: CAWSQNNEQFF
D gene: .; J gene: TRBJ2-2; clone size: .; V gene: TRBV7-8; CDR3 DNA: TGTGCCAGCAGCTTGTTCACACCGATAAACACCGGGGAGCTGTTTTTT; CDR3 protein: CASSLFTPINTGELFF
D gene: TRBD2; J gene: TRBJ2-7; clone size: few; V gene: TRBV23-1; CDR3 DNA: TGCGCCAGCAGTCTAGGGGAATGGACAGAAACCTACGATAAACTAGCGGGAGGGGACTACGAGCAGTACTTC; CDR3 protein: CASSLGEWTETYDKLAGGDYEQYF
D gene: .; J gene: TRBJ2-2; clone size: .; V gene: TRBV7-7; CDR3 DNA: TGTGCTAGCAGCTTAGTCGCGAACGGGGAGCTGTTTTTT; CDR3 protein: CASSLVANGELFF
D gene: .; J gene: TRBJ1-4; clone size: .; V gene: TRBV12-3/TRBV12-4; CDR3 DNA: TGTGCCAGCGGACAATCCTCGCTTGAAAAACTGTTTTTT; CDR3 protein: CASGQSSLEKLFF
D gene: .; J gene: TRBJ1-6; clone size: .; V gene: TRBV27; CDR3 DNA: TGTGCCAGCGGTTTTGGACAGACATATAATTCACCCCTCCACTTT; CDR3 protein: CASGFGQTYNSPLHF
D gene: TRBD1; J gene: TRBJ1-2; clone size: .; V gene: TRBV7-9; CDR3 DNA: TGTGCCAGCAGCTTAGGGGACAGGAACTTCTATGGCTACACCTTC; CDR3 protein: CASSLGDRNFYGYTF